Listed below are T cell receptor beta chains from one sample, sequenced in a study of T cells in Graves' hyperthyroidism and ophthalmopathy. TCRdb reanalysed the multiplex PCR reads using MiXCR and keeps one entry per CDR3 protein. Found here are around 570,000 distinct CDR3 sequences, around 20% of them singletons; the top ten hold about 50%. Sequenced sample: blood. The receptor set was obtained from a man aged 40-55 years with Graves' ophthalmopathy. CDR3s include the opening cysteine and the closing phenylalanine or tryptophan. Some rows have no size entry. The others give once, few or many, or a class for an expanded clone.

V: TRBV4-3; J: TRBJ2-5; size: few; CDR3: CASSYGLAGAAETQYF
V: TRBV9; J: TRBJ2-1; size: few; CDR3: CASSPEDYNEQFF
V: TRBV11-2; J: TRBJ2-1; size: .; CDR3: CASSFAGLNGQFF
V: TRBV24-1; J: TRBJ1-1; size: few; CDR3: CATSEVDGTEAFF
V: TRBV30; J: TRBJ1-2; size: few; CDR3: CAWSWTAMGYGYTF
V: TRBV7-2; J: TRBJ2-5; size: .; CDR3: CASSLGQGGFGTQYF
V: TRBV20-1; J: TRBJ2-5; size: many; CDR3: CSAPGTGGETQYF
V: TRBV20-1; J: TRBJ2-3; size: few; CDR3: CSARPAWATDTQYF
V: TRBV2; J: TRBJ2-3; size: many; CDR3: CASSESQGNWVDTQYF
V: TRBV6-2/TRBV6-3; J: TRBJ2-7; size: many; CDR3: CASSHLGTGEGEQYF
V: TRBV10-2; J: TRBJ2-2; size: .; CDR3: CASRLAGEGTGELFF
V: TRBV12-5; J: TRBJ1-1; size: few; CDR3: CASGRTDMNTEAFF
V: TRBV2; J: TRBJ1-2; size: few; CDR3: CASSEGREIYGYTF
V: TRBV20-1; J: TRBJ2-7; size: many; CDR3: CSASTASYEQYF
V: TRBV7-3; J: TRBJ1-6; size: few; CDR3: CASSGQGVGSPLHF
V: TRBV6-1; J: TRBJ2-3; size: few; CDR3: CASRFSGVMEGTQYF
V: TRBV9; J: TRBJ2-3; size: .; CDR3: CASSVGAGKGLDTQYF
V: TRBV5-1; J: TRBJ2-7; size: .; CDR3: CASSLGGIDYEQYF
V: TRBV18; J: TRBJ1-2; size: many; CDR3: CASSPPEDLANYGYTF
V: TRBV11-2; J: TRBJ2-3; size: .; CDR3: CASSLGDRGLDTQYF
V: TRBV4-2; J: TRBJ1-1; size: few; CDR3: CASSQDFGNTEAFF
V: TRBV7-9; J: TRBJ2-2; size: many; CDR3: CASSLSELNTGELFF
V: TRBV20-1; J: TRBJ2-2; size: once; CDR3: CSAPLGEDTGELFF
V: TRBV18; J: TRBJ2-5; size: few; CDR3: CASSPSNPRETQYF
V: TRBV5-1; J: TRBJ1-1; size: few; CDR3: CASSARDTLGAFF
V: TRBV12-3/TRBV12-4; J: TRBJ2-5; size: .; CDR3: CASTTGQGAWETQYF
V: TRBV9; J: TRBJ1-1; size: .; CDR3: CASSSRTGDTEAFF